These 15 T cell receptor beta chains share one sample of origin, sequenced in a study of blood T cell repertoires in COVID-19 (dated by TCRdb to about 2020). The library was produced with the immunoSEQ multiplex PCR assay. TCRdb took this table from immuneACCESS and kept in-frame rearrangements with V and J called. Such tables lack part of the clones; where checked against another copy, unresolved V genes explain under half of the gap, and the rest is unexplained. Here the sample has about 190,000 clones; roughly 81% occur a single time. Approximately 12% of the sample goes to the ten largest clones. The sequenced sample was peripheral blood. These TCRs come from a woman older than 75 with COVID-19, enrolled during active disease.

This chain links TRBV4-2 with TRBJ2-1, with TRBD2 matching 8 bases. CDR3 size: 16 residues. Losses at the gene ends were 3 bases for V and 9 bases for J; bases not matched to a gene: 13. From germline, CDR1 is LGHNA and CDR2 YNFKEQ. The CDR3 loop reads CASSHVTLGGGLEQFF. CDR3 coding DNA: TGTGCCAGCAGCCACGTCACCCTAGGCGGGGGGCTTGAGCAGTTCTTC.

The V and J genes are TRBV5-1 and TRBJ1-1; 8 nucleotides match TRBD1. Germline V CDR1 and CDR2: SGHRS, YFSETQ. CDR3 length: 13 amino acids. The ends lost 4 bases at V and 11 bases at J; junction bases unmatched: 10. The CDR3: CASSPSGGRGAFF. CDR3 DNA: TGCGCCAGCAGCCCCTCAGGGGGCCGTGGTGCTTTCTTT.

This clone was counted a single time. The chain uses TRBV4-1 and TRBJ2-1; perhaps TRBD2 as D (6 bases). With 4 bases removed from V and 4 bases from J, the gap between germline ends came to 11 bases. CDR1 and CDR2 (germline): MGHRA, YSYEKL. The CDR3 is 14 residues long. The CDR3, as DNA: TGCGCCAGCAGCCGAAGCGGGCCATACAATGAGCAGTTCTTC. Translated: CASSRSGPYNEQFF.

The rearrangement joins TRBV5-4 to TRBJ2-7, with D uncertain. The ends were cut back, 2 bases at V and 1 base at J, with 7 bases in the middle. CDR3 length: 13 amino acids. Germline V CDR1 and CDR2: SGHNT, YYREEE (reference sequence). CDR3 coding DNA: TGTGCCAGCAGCTTCCCGGGTTCCTACGAGCAGTACTTC. Its protein is CASSFPGSYEQYF.

The V and J genes are TRBV7-9 and TRBJ2-5; 7 nucleotides align to TRBD2. Germline assignment: CDR1 SEHNR and CDR2 FQNEAQ (reference sequence). The CDR3 length is 16 residues. With V trimmed by 0 bases and J by 3 bases, 7 bases remained unmatched. In nucleotides, the CDR3 is TGTGCCAGCAGCTTAGCACTAGCGCGGACAAAAGAGACCCAGTACTTC. Amino acids: CASSLALARTKETQYF.

As concerns this clone: Possible read error: a much larger clone is one base away. This CDR3 is also generated by other DNA sequences in the sample. The chain has TRBV9 and TRBJ1-2; perhaps TRBD1 as D (6 bases). Germline CDR1 SGDLS, CDR2 YYNGEE. The V gene lost 4 bases and the J gene lost 2 bases, with 9 bases spanning the gap. CDR3 size: 13 residues. Here the CDR3 DNA reads TGTGCCAGCAGCCCCGACAGGAACTATGGCTACACCTTC. Translating it yields CASSPDRNYGYTF.

The V and J genes are TRBV7-2 and TRBJ1-4, with D tentatively TRBD1 (5 bases). The V end was cut by 0 bases, the J end by 8 bases, with 13 bases between. Germline CDR1 reads SGHTA; CDR2 reads FQGNSA. The CDR3 runs 15 residues. CDR3 sequence: CASSLAPQGSEKLFF. In DNA, the CDR3 is TGTGCCAGCAGCTTAGCGCCCCAGGGTAGCGAAAAACTGTTTTTT.

V gene TRBV2 combines with J gene TRBJ1-2; possible D gene TRBD1, 5 bases. There are 13 residues in the CDR3. Trimming took off 3 bases at V and 5 bases at J, with 10 bases between the two ends. Germline CDR1 reads SNHLY; CDR2 reads FYNNEI. Here the CDR3 DNA reads TGTGCCAGCAGTGAGATTAGGACATATGGCTACACCTTC. It codes for CASSEIRTYGYTF.

The chain employs TRBV9 and TRBJ2-5, with D hard to call. Germline CDR1 SGDLS, CDR2 YYNGEE. The CDR3 contains 17 residues. With 4 bases removed from V and 1 base from J, the gap between germline ends came to 20 bases. CDR3 in amino acids: CASSPQGVAAIQETQYF. The CDR3 bases are TGTGCCAGCAGCCCTCAAGGAGTGGCGGCTATCCAAGAGACCCAGTACTTC.

This chain links TRBV6-1 with TRBJ2-5; D gene unclear. The CDR3 spans 14 residues. Germline V gene lookup returns CDR1 MNHNS and CDR2 SASEGT. Between the trimmed V and J ends, which lost 2 bases and 2 bases, there was a span of 9 bases. The CDR3 DNA reads as TGTGCCAGCAGTGAACGAGGTCATCAAGAGACCCAGTACTTC. Translated: CASSERGHQETQYF.

The V and J genes are TRBV18 and TRBJ2-1; the match to TRBD1 covers 8 bases. The ends lost 8 bases at V and 7 bases at J; junction bases unmatched: 7. Germline V gene data show CDR1 as KGHSH and CDR2 as LQKENI. CDR3 length equals 13 residues. CDR3 sequence (DNA): TGTGCCAGCCTTCCGGGACAGGCTAATGAGCAGTTCTTC. Amino acid sequence: CASLPGQANEQFF.

V is TRBV2 and J is TRBJ2-7; maybe TRBD2 (6 bases). This CDR3 comprises 14 residues. Germline V gives CDR1 SNHLY, CDR2 FYNNEI. Deletions cut 6 bases from V and 1 base from J, with 13 bases between. CDR3 sequence: CASRGTGTSYEQYF. The CDR3 nucleotides are TGTGCCAGCAGGGGGACTGGTACGTCCTACGAGCAGTACTTC.

This clone has just one count. This chain links TRBV6-5 with TRBJ2-5, with a tentative D call TRBD2 (6 bases). Germline-derived CDR1 and CDR2 are MNHEY and SVGAGI. CDR3 size: 15 residues. Trimming cost V 0 bases and J 4 bases, with 12 bases left between them. The CDR3 loop reads CASSYSNRRGETQYF. The CDR3 DNA follows: TGTGCCAGCAGTTACTCGAACAGGAGGGGAGAGACCCAGTACTTC.

The table lists this clone with a few counts. The genes are TRBV7-2 and TRBJ2-1, with a tentative D call TRBD2 (6 bases). V was trimmed by 5 bases and J by 4 bases, leaving 15 bases between them. The germline CDR1 and CDR2 sequences are SGHTA and FQGNSA. This CDR3 region has 15 residues. DNA of the CDR3: TGTGCCAGCAGCCAAGAGACTAGTCCATACAATGAGCAGTTCTTC. Translated, it gives CASSQETSPYNEQFF.

The rearrangement uses TRBV6-5 and TRBJ1-1, with a weak D call TRBD1 (6 bases). CDR1 and CDR2 (germline): MNHEY, SVGAGI. This CDR3 spans 12 amino acids. Trimming cost V 8 bases and J 7 bases, with 14 bases left between them. This chain's CDR3 is CASGGPKGEAFF. The DNA for the CDR3 is TGTGCCAGCGGGGGCCCGAAGGGTGAAGCTTTCTTT.